Listed here is a single T cell receptor beta chain. Its antigen is as yet unknown. The data were obtained in a study of cytomegalovirus exposure and HLA in healthy donors. Study-level findings and limits: Reported results showed that the classifier diagnosed cytomegalovirus status with high specificity and sensitivity. Cytomegalovirus association was listed for about 160 TCR beta chains. Subsequent analysis revealed that first-cohort TCR clusters tended to co-occur in the 130 or so validation repertoires.

Generated by immunoSEQ multiplex PCR, the TCRdb table keeps only in-frame clones and is missing some. The sample shows 100,000 or so clones, about 88% of them seen only once. The CDR3 runs 15 residues. Germline V gene data show CDR1 as SQVTM and CDR2 as ANQGSEA. With 1 base clipped from V and 4 bases from J, the junction kept 6 bases outside the gene matches. The clonotype was recovered from a woman younger than 30 in good health and CMV-seropositive. The sample comprised PBMCs. The chain couples TRBV29-1 to TRBJ2-5; 10 nucleotides agree with TRBD2. CDR3 nucleotide sequence: TGCAGCGTTGAAGGTGGGCTAGCGGGGGTAGAGACCCAGTACTTC. Residues: CSVEGGLAGVETQYF. Full variable domain (outside the CDR3, taken from reference TRBV29-1 and TRBJ2-5): SAVISQKPSRDICQRGTSLTIQCQVDSQVTMMFWYRQQPGQSLTLIATANQGSEATYESGFVIDKFPISRPNLTFSTLTVSNMSPEDSSIYLCSVEGGLAGVETQYFGPGTRLLVL.